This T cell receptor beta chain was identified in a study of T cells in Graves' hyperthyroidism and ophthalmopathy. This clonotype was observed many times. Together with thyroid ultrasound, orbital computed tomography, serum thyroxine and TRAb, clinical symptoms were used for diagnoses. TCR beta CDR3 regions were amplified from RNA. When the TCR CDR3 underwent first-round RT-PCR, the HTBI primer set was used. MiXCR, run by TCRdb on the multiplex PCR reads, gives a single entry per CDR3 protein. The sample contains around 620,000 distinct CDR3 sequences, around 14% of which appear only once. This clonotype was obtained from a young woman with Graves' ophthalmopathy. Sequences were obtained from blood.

CDR3 DNA: TGTGCCACCAGTGATCCGAGGCGGTCGAATGAGCAGTTCTTC. Encoded protein: CATSDPRRSNEQFF. The chain links TRBV24-1 to TRBJ2-1; no reliable D call. V lost 3 bases and J 7 bases, leaving 12 bases between the germline ends. The CDR3 sequence is 14 residues long. The germline CDR1 and CDR2 sequences are KGHDR and SFDVKD.